This T cell receptor beta chain comes out of a study of pediatric ulcerative colitis. Looking at the study overall: Most patients had pancolitis, and two had left-sided colitis. Points from the study as a whole: Rectal repertoires separated controls, mild-moderate and acute severe colitis.

Using immunoSEQ multiplex PCR, the repertoire was profiled, and TCRdb retains in-frame clones only, with some absent. The sample lists some 60,000 clones, 75% to 85% occurring once. As regards this clone: As yet, its antigen is unknown.

The CDR3 length is 14 residues. J was trimmed by 2 bases and V by 7 bases; bases with no gene match: 8. The germline CDR1 and CDR2 sequences are MDHEN and SYDVKM. The sequence came from a boy aged 5-17 years with moderate ulcerative colitis. The sample was blood. J is TRBJ2-7 and V is TRBV28; TRBD2 matches at 7 bases. The CDR3 here is CASTLRGVTYEQYF. CDR3 nucleotide sequence: TGTGCCAGCACTCTCCGGGGGGTAACCTACGAGCAGTACTTC. Full variable domain (remainder filled in from reference TRBV28 and TRBJ2-7): DVKVTQSSRYLVKRTGEKVFLECVQDMDHENMFWYRQDPGLGLRLIYFSYDVKMKEKGDIPEGYSVSREKKERFSLILESASTNQTSMYLCASTLRGVTYEQYFGPGTRLTVT.